These 2 T cell receptor beta chains share one sample of origin, sequenced in a study of T-cell memory formation after mild COVID-19. TCRdb re-analysed the 5' RACE reads in MiXCR, keeping a single row per CDR3 protein. Here the sample spans approximately 480,000 distinct CDR3 sequences, 18% being singletons. The sample taken for sequencing was PBMCs or a T cell subset sorted from them (not recorded which). Receptors were obtained from an adult woman who had mild COVID-19 (a few samples of this study predate the infection). Cell type and time point are not known.

This clonotype was seen repeatedly, ten times or more. The CDR3 DNA reads TGTGCCAGCAGTACCGGGACTAGCGGGGGATCGGATACGCAGTATTTT. Translating gives CASSTGTSGGSDTQYF. The V and J genes are TRBV2 and TRBJ2-3, with 14 bases aligning to TRBD2. There are 16 residues in the CDR3. The trim removed 5 bases at V and 6 bases at J, leaving 7 bases unmatched. Looked up from germline, CDR1 is SNHLY and CDR2 is FYNNEI.

The chain carries TRBV16 and TRBJ1-5; D is ambiguous. This CDR3 has 15 residues. V was cut by 0 bases and J by 11 bases, with 17 bases left in between. From germline, CDR1 is KGHSY and CDR2 FQNENV. The CDR3 region is CASSQSRTVNGAQHF. DNA for the CDR3: TGTGCCAGCAGCCAATCGAGAACGGTCAATGGGGCCCAGCATTTT.